A selection of T cell receptor beta chains follows, all from one sample in a study of Ad26.COV2.S vaccination and SARS-CoV-2 variants. Assay used: immunoSEQ multiplex PCR; TCRdb lists only in-frame clones, some missing. The sample records 300,000 to 400,000 clones, 90% to 95% being singletons. This material consisted of peripheral blood, taken after recovery from COVID-19. These receptors were collected from a human donor who had recovered from COVID-19. CDR3s include the opening cysteine and the closing phenylalanine or tryptophan. Each record gives: D gene, V gene, J gene, CDR3 protein. D genes are given only for firm matches.

d_gene: .; v_gene: TRBV5-4; j_gene: TRBJ1-2; CDR3aa: CASSLDRSHYGYTF
d_gene: .; v_gene: TRBV6-5; j_gene: TRBJ1-2; CDR3aa: CASRDAAANYGYTF
d_gene: .; v_gene: TRBV5-1; j_gene: TRBJ1-6; CDR3aa: CASSSESWGSPLHF
d_gene: TRBD2; v_gene: TRBV5-1; j_gene: TRBJ2-1; CDR3aa: CASSLAGGDYNEQFF
d_gene: .; v_gene: TRBV5-1; j_gene: TRBJ2-5; CDR3aa: CASSYLPDQETQYF
d_gene: TRBD1; v_gene: TRBV7-3; j_gene: TRBJ2-2; CDR3aa: CASSLFGTGNTGELFF
d_gene: TRBD1; v_gene: TRBV6-6; j_gene: TRBJ2-7; CDR3aa: CASSSGQGTYEQYF
d_gene: TRBD1; v_gene: TRBV3-1/TRBV3-2; j_gene: TRBJ1-2; CDR3aa: CASSQVGDRAGGYTF
d_gene: TRBD2; v_gene: TRBV6-2/TRBV6-3; j_gene: TRBJ2-1; CDR3aa: CASSYPSGVYNEQFF
d_gene: .; v_gene: TRBV6-1; j_gene: TRBJ1-6; CDR3aa: CASSEGGQPNSPLHF
d_gene: .; v_gene: TRBV6-2/TRBV6-3; j_gene: TRBJ1-5; CDR3aa: CASSYETAGTPNQPQHF
d_gene: TRBD1; v_gene: TRBV6-5; j_gene: TRBJ1-4; CDR3aa: CASSPQDREGEKLFF
d_gene: TRBD2; v_gene: TRBV7-2; j_gene: TRBJ2-5; CDR3aa: CASSLYRGGRGQETQYF
d_gene: .; v_gene: TRBV5-5; j_gene: TRBJ1-4; CDR3aa: CASSLRRGNGEKLFF
d_gene: .; v_gene: TRBV5-1; j_gene: TRBJ2-3; CDR3aa: CASSQPSGSTDTQYF
d_gene: .; v_gene: TRBV25-1; j_gene: TRBJ2-7; CDR3aa: CASSWDGSSYEQYF
d_gene: TRBD1; v_gene: TRBV11-2; j_gene: TRBJ1-5; CDR3aa: CASSPGQGRYQPQHF
d_gene: .; v_gene: TRBV6-5; j_gene: TRBJ1-2; CDR3aa: CASSLTSNYGYTF
d_gene: .; v_gene: TRBV15; j_gene: TRBJ2-2; CDR3aa: CATSRDRTQGGTGELFF
d_gene: .; v_gene: TRBV7-9; j_gene: TRBJ2-3; CDR3aa: CASSSEMPRGTQYF
d_gene: TRBD1; v_gene: TRBV9; j_gene: TRBJ1-1; CDR3aa: CASSGWDRNTEAFF
d_gene: .; v_gene: TRBV15; j_gene: TRBJ2-7; CDR3aa: CATSRDRSGMAEQYF
d_gene: .; v_gene: TRBV21-1; j_gene: TRBJ1-2; CDR3aa: CASSRLHTYGYTF
d_gene: TRBD1; v_gene: TRBV2; j_gene: TRBJ2-1; CDR3aa: CASSLGQGPHNEQFF
d_gene: .; v_gene: TRBV12-3/TRBV12-4; j_gene: TRBJ2-5; CDR3aa: CASSPRPETQYF
d_gene: .; v_gene: TRBV27; j_gene: TRBJ1-6; CDR3aa: CASSKTGTYNSPLHF
d_gene: .; v_gene: TRBV4-3; j_gene: TRBJ2-1; CDR3aa: CASSQELQISYNEQFF
d_gene: TRBD1; v_gene: TRBV9; j_gene: TRBJ2-1; CDR3aa: CASSSGTGVLGNEQFF
d_gene: .; v_gene: TRBV9; j_gene: TRBJ2-3; CDR3aa: CASRGADTQYF
d_gene: TRBD2; v_gene: TRBV11-3; j_gene: TRBJ2-3; CDR3aa: CASSPGEGTQYF
d_gene: .; v_gene: TRBV7-9; j_gene: TRBJ1-2; CDR3aa: CASSPIRAGPEYTF
d_gene: TRBD1; v_gene: TRBV11-2; j_gene: TRBJ1-2; CDR3aa: CASSKDRNYGYTF
d_gene: TRBD1; v_gene: TRBV12-5; j_gene: TRBJ1-5; CDR3aa: CASGSLSTGGLGQPQHF
d_gene: .; v_gene: TRBV9; j_gene: TRBJ2-1; CDR3aa: CASSVADDEQFF
d_gene: .; v_gene: TRBV27; j_gene: TRBJ2-1; CDR3aa: CASSFSGDEQFF
d_gene: .; v_gene: TRBV4-3; j_gene: TRBJ2-1; CDR3aa: CASSQGVVETPLFF
d_gene: TRBD1; v_gene: TRBV2; j_gene: TRBJ1-2; CDR3aa: CASSALGQGCTF
d_gene: .; v_gene: TRBV12-5; j_gene: TRBJ1-4; CDR3aa: CASGPGGGLGEKLFF
d_gene: .; v_gene: TRBV6-1; j_gene: TRBJ1-5; CDR3aa: CASSEAGGAYQPQHF
d_gene: .; v_gene: TRBV7-9; j_gene: TRBJ1-2; CDR3aa: CASSLARGYLLYGYTF
d_gene: .; v_gene: TRBV27; j_gene: TRBJ2-1; CDR3aa: CASTLIGGAHYNEQFF
d_gene: .; v_gene: TRBV5-1; j_gene: TRBJ2-1; CDR3aa: CASSLNNEQFF
d_gene: .; v_gene: TRBV6-1; j_gene: TRBJ2-5; CDR3aa: CASSERQETQYF
d_gene: .; v_gene: TRBV7-2; j_gene: TRBJ2-7; CDR3aa: CASSLGQPSSYEQYF
d_gene: TRBD1; v_gene: TRBV19; j_gene: TRBJ2-7; CDR3aa: CASSIQGTANKEQYF
d_gene: .; v_gene: TRBV4-3; j_gene: TRBJ1-2; CDR3aa: CASSPGPGPDQGYTF
d_gene: .; v_gene: TRBV11-2; j_gene: TRBJ1-1; CDR3aa: CASSTTEGLLMNTEAFF
d_gene: .; v_gene: TRBV7-9; j_gene: TRBJ2-1; CDR3aa: CASSPPGLYANEQFF
d_gene: .; v_gene: TRBV24-1; j_gene: TRBJ1-2; CDR3aa: CATSDLQFQGYTF
d_gene: .; v_gene: TRBV9; j_gene: TRBJ1-1; CDR3aa: CASSVEWYGNTEAFF
d_gene: .; v_gene: TRBV7-2; j_gene: TRBJ1-4; CDR3aa: CASSPDTGGEKLFF
d_gene: .; v_gene: TRBV6-5; j_gene: TRBJ1-2; CDR3aa: CASRPTPTYGYTF
d_gene: .; v_gene: TRBV9; j_gene: TRBJ2-3; CDR3aa: CASSVGAGTDTQYF
d_gene: TRBD1; v_gene: TRBV19; j_gene: TRBJ2-7; CDR3aa: CASTDRETYEQYF
d_gene: .; v_gene: TRBV6-2/TRBV6-3; j_gene: TRBJ1-3; CDR3aa: CASSPGLLSSGNTIYF